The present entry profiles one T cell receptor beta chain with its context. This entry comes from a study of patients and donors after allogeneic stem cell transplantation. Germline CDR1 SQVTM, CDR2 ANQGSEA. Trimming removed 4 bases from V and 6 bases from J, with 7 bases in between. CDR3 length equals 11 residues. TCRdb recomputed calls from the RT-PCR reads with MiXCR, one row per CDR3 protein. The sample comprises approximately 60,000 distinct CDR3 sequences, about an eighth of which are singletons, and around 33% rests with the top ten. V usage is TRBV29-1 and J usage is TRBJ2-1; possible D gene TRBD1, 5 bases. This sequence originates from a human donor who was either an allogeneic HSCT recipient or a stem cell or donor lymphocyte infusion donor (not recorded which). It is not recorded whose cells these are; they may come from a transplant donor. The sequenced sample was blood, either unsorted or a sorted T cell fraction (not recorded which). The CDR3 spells CSVVRGNEQFF. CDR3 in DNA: TGCAGCGTTGTAAGGGGCAATGAGCAGTTCTTC.